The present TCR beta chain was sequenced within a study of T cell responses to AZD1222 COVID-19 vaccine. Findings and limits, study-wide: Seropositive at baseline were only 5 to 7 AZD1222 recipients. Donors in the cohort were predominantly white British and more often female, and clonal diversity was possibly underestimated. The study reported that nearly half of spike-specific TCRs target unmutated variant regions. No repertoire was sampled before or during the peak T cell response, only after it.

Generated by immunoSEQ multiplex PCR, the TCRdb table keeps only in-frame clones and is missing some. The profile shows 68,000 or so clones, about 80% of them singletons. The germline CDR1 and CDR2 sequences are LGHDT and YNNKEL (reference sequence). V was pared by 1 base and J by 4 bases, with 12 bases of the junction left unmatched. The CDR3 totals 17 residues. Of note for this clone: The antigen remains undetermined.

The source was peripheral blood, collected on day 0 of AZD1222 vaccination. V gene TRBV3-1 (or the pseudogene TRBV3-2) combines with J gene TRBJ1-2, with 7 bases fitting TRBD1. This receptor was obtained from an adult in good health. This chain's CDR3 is CASSQAMTGSAGYGYTF. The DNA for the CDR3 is TGTGCCAGCAGCCAAGCCATGACAGGGTCTGCCGGCTATGGCTACACCTTC.